This T cell receptor beta chain was documented in a study of T-cell reconstitution after alpha-beta-depleted transplantation in children. The authors prepared the TCRbeta library with unique molecular identifiers. TCRdb ran MiXCR on the PCR reads and lists one entry per CDR3 protein. The sample lists some 300,000 distinct CDR3 sequences, about 9.4% occurring once. This clonotype showed up just a few times. The sequences come from PBMCs from the stem cell graft donor, collected from the stem cell graft. The clonotype comes from a human donor who donated a stem cell graft to a child with acute lymphoblastic leukemia.

This CDR3 is CASSQEAIDRGSYEQYF. CDR3 DNA: TGCGCCAGCAGCCAAGAGGCGATTGACAGGGGGTCCTACGAGCAGTACTTC. The chain uses TRBV4-1 and TRBJ2-7, with 9 bases lining up with TRBD1. Germline CDR1 reads MGHRA; CDR2 reads YSYEKL. V lost 0 bases to trimming and J lost 1 base; unmatched junction nucleotides: 7. There are 17 residues in the CDR3.